Described below is a single TCR beta chain sequence and its context. This sample stems from a study of blood T cell repertoires in COVID-19. As for the study in general: Acute and convalescent COVID-19 specimens originated in the United States, Italy and Spain. PBMCs, B-cell-depleted T cells, or T cells provided the cDNA or gDNA that made up the material.

Original processing notes: Nucleated cell counts were estimated from reference gene primer amplification. TCRdb's table, derived via immunoSEQ multiplex PCR, lists solely in-frame clones and lacks some. V, J and clone size are taken as reported in that table, and D and trimming were inferred from the DNA itself. Of around 85,000 clones in the sample, roughly 85% were seen once. The CDR3 length is 15 residues. The germline V gene has CDR1 SGHVS and CDR2 FNYEAQ. V lost 3 bases and J lost 2, with 12 bases in between. The chain joins TRBV7-6 to TRBJ2-3, with a weak D call TRBD1 (6 bases). Sample: peripheral blood. This TCR was sampled from a man aged 55 to 70 with acute or convalescent COVID-19. The CDR3 coding sequence is TGTGCCAGCAGCTTTCTGGACAGTTTCACAGATACGCAGTATTTT. Amino acid sequence: CASSFLDSFTDTQYF.